The 24 T cell receptor beta chains below were found in one sample sequenced in a study of a mutant IDH1 vaccine in newly diagnosed glioma. What these receptors recognize is not known. Time point described: week 11, during vaccination. The vaccine gave 300 ug of a 20-mer mutant IDH1 peptide subcutaneously per dose. TCRdb's copy holds only in-frame clones and misses some; the assay was immunoSEQ multiplex PCR. The sample lists about 130,000 clones, around 80% occurring once. The sequenced sample was PBMCs, obtained from a glioma patient whose treatment included an IDH1 peptide vaccine. Receptors originate from a man in his forties with glioma.

The sample holds one count of this clone. This sequence joins TRBV7-9 and TRBJ1-6, with a possible D match to TRBD1 (5 bases). Trimming stripped 0 bases from V and 7 bases from J, with 16 bases between. The CDR3 spans 17 residues. The germline CDR1 and CDR2 sequences are SEHNR and FQNEAQ (reference sequence). In DNA, the CDR3 is TGTGCCAGCAGCTTAGCGATCGGCAGGGTCGGCAATTCACCCCTCCACTTT. This encodes CASSLAIGRVGNSPLHF. The variable domain in full, with the rest retrieved from reference TRBV7-9 and TRBJ1-6, is DTGVSQNPRHKITKRGQNVTFRCDPISEHNRLYWYRQTLGQGPEFLTYFQNEAQLEKSRLLSDRFSAERPKGSFSTLEIQRTEQGDSAMYLCASSLAIGRVGNSPLHFGNGTRLTVT.

The chain recombines TRBV28 with TRBJ1-1; possible D gene TRBD1, 5 bases. Germline loops: CDR1 MDHEN, CDR2 SYDVKM. The CDR3 spans 16 residues. The V gene lost 5 bases and the J gene lost 0 bases, with 16 bases spanning the gap. CDR3 residues: CASSPSTAFMNTEAFF. CDR3 nucleotides: TGTGCCAGCAGTCCTTCGACAGCCTTCATGAACACTGAAGCTTTCTTT.

The V and J genes are TRBV18 and TRBJ2-7, with D possibly being TRBD1 or TRBD2 (5 bases each). In germline, CDR1 is KGHSH, CDR2 LQKENI. This CDR3 has 16 residues. V dropped 1 base and J dropped 3 bases, with 16 bases sitting between them. This chain's CDR3 is CASSPLAGTLGYEQYF. The CDR3 nucleotides are TGTGCCAGCTCACCACTGGCAGGGACGTTGGGCTACGAGCAGTACTTC. The variable domain in full, completed from reference TRBV18 and TRBJ2-7, reads NAGVMQNPRHLVRRRGQEARLRCSPMKGHSHVYWYRQLPEEGLKFMVYLQKENIIDESGMPKERFSAEFPKEGPSILRIQQVVRGDSAAYFCASSPLAGTLGYEQYFGPGTRLTVT.

This chain uses TRBV19 with TRBJ1-4, with 7 bases identical to TRBD1. V was pared by 2 bases and J by 4 bases, with 4 bases of the junction left unmatched. The CDR3 runs 15 residues. Germline V gives CDR1 LNHDA, CDR2 SQIVND (reference sequence). The CDR3 coding sequence is TGTGCCAGTAGTATATTGGGACAGCTTAATGAAAAACTGTTTTTT. This gives the protein CASSILGQLNEKLFF.

The genes are TRBV29-1 and TRBJ2-5; TRBD1 might be the D (5 bases). Germline V CDR1 and CDR2: SQVTM, ANQGSEA. This CDR3 region has 12 residues. Between the trimmed V and J ends, which lost 4 bases and 1 base, there was a span of 7 bases. CDR3 region: CSVAQAQETQYF. The CDR3 DNA is TGCAGCGTTGCACAGGCCCAAGAGACCCAGTACTTC.

The genes are TRBV28 and TRBJ1-3, with D unclear. Germline V gives CDR1 MDHEN, CDR2 SYDVKM. Between the trimmed V and J ends, which lost 5 bases and 8 bases, there was a span of 10 bases. CDR3 size: 12 residues. The CDR3 loop is CASSQRVDTIYF. For the CDR3, the DNA is TGTGCCAGCAGTCAAAGGGTGGACACCATATATTTT.

For the CDR3, the DNA is TGTGCCAGCAGCAGTACACAGGAGACCTACGAGCAGTACTTC. Translating gives CASSSTQETYEQYF. The gene calls are TRBV21-1 and TRBJ2-7; the table's D call, TRBD1, has no DNA check behind it. TRBV21-1 represents a pseudogene. The CDR3 loop spans 14 amino acids.

The chain recombines TRBV4-3 with TRBJ2-2; 10 bases fit TRBD1. This CDR3 has 17 residues. J gave up 4 bases and V 3 bases, and 8 bases lay outside the gene matches. Germline CDR1 and CDR2: LGHNA and YSLEER. Here the CDR3 DNA reads TGCGCCAGCAGCCACGCGACGGGACAGGGGCCCACCGGGGAGCTGTTTTTT. This translates into CASSHATGQGPTGELFF.

The chain uses TRBV29-1 and TRBJ2-7; 9 nucleotides align to TRBD1. The CDR3 totals 13 residues. Germline assignment: CDR1 SQVTM and CDR2 ANQGSEA. The J segment lost 2 bases and the V segment lost 4 bases, leaving 3 bases of the junction unmatched. CDR3 loop: CSVGTGGPYEQYF. The CDR3 coding sequence is TGCAGCGTTGGAACAGGGGGCCCCTACGAGCAGTACTTC.

This chain joins TRBV7-9 and TRBJ2-1; D not certain. The V gene's germline CDR1 is SEHNR and CDR2 FQNEAQ (reference sequence). V lost 5 bases to trimming and J lost 0 bases, with 11 bases between them. The CDR3 has 15 amino acids. This CDR3 reads CASSRVLSSYNEQFF. CDR3 DNA sequence: TGTGCCAGCAGCCGAGTCCTATCCTCCTACAATGAGCAGTTCTTC.

J is TRBJ2-1 and V is TRBV2; D assignment may be TRBD1 or TRBD2 (6 bases each). Germline V gene data show CDR1 as SNHLY and CDR2 as FYNNEI. The CDR3 extends over 10 amino acids. The V end lost 9 bases, the J end lost 10 bases, and 10 bases lay between the germline ends. CDR3 nucleotides: TGTGCCAGGAGGGGGGCGGAGCAGTTCTTC. This sequence encodes CARRGAEQFF.

The chain uses TRBV7-2 and TRBJ2-1; D perhaps matches TRBD2 (7 bases). The length of the CDR3 is 16 residues. Per germline, CDR1 SGHTA and CDR2 FQGNSA. The V end was cut by 1 base, the J end by 2 bases, with 12 bases between. CDR3 loop: CASSLGLRGPYNEQFF. CDR3 nucleotides: TGTGCCAGCAGCTTAGGGTTGCGGGGGCCCTACAATGAGCAGTTCTTC.

The chain has TRBV28 and TRBJ2-1; 7 bases are a match to TRBD1. The V and J ends lost 2 bases and 0 bases, in that order; junction bases with no gene match: 1. The germline V gene encodes CDR1 MDHEN and CDR2 SYDVKM. The length of the CDR3 is 15 residues. For the CDR3, the DNA is TGTGCCAGCAGTTTAGACAGGGCCTCCTACAATGAGCAGTTCTTC. Its translation: CASSLDRASYNEQFF.

V usage is TRBV7-2 and J usage is TRBJ2-6; D is uncertain. Looked up from germline, CDR1 is SGHTA and CDR2 is FQGNSA. Trimming removed 4 bases at V and 0 bases at J, with 7 bases between. This CDR3 region has 15 residues. The CDR3 coding sequence is TGTGCCAGCAGCTCACGGAGCTCTGGGGCCAACGTCCTGACTTTC. Translating gives CASSSRSSGANVLTF. Looking up the rest from reference TRBV7-2 and TRBJ2-6 gives the full variable domain: GAGVSQSPSNKVTEKGKDVELRCDPISGHTALYWYRQSLGQGLEFLIYFQGNSAPDKSGLPSDRFSAERTGGSVSTLTIQRTQQEDSAVYLCASSSRSSGANVLTFGAGSRLTVL.

The genes are TRBV10-2 and TRBJ2-1, with D possibly being TRBD2 (6 bases). Germline CDR1 and CDR2: WSHSY and SAAADI. The CDR3 is made up of 14 amino acids. V lost 6 bases and J 6 bases, leaving 15 bases between the germline ends. CDR3 nucleotides: TGCGCCAGCAGCCCGCCGGCTAGCGTCAATGAGCAGTTCTTC. It specifies CASSPPASVNEQFF.

The sample holds one count of this clone. One end of the junction fails to match germline, which may point to a read error. V and J are TRBV6-6 and TRBJ2-1; the D is unclear. CDR3 size: 12 residues. Germline V gene data show CDR1 as MNHNY and CDR2 as SVGAGI (reference sequence). CDR3 coding DNA: TGTGCCATCAGTGAGCCTTACAATGAGCAGTTCTTC. This translates into CAISEPYNEQFF.

This chain uses TRBV29-1 with TRBJ1-2; D gene uncertain. CDR3 length equals 12 residues. Trimming took off 3 bases at V and 0 bases at J, with 5 bases between the two ends. Germline V lookup: CDR1 SQVTM, CDR2 ANQGSEA. CDR3 region: CSVELANYGYTF. As DNA, the CDR3 is TGCAGCGTTGAGTTAGCTAACTATGGCTACACCTTC.

The V gene is TRBV27, the J gene TRBJ2-2, with D unresolved. Germline V gene data show CDR1 as MNHEY and CDR2 as SMNVEV (reference sequence). V dropped 1 base and J dropped 1 base, with 4 bases sitting between them. CDR3 length: 14 amino acids. CDR3 bases: TGTGCCAGCAGTTTATATGGGAACACCGGGGAGCTGTTTTTT. This sequence encodes CASSLYGNTGELFF.

This clone appeared a few times. This rearrangement joins TRBV15 to TRBJ1-5; D is perhaps TRBD1 (6 bases). V was trimmed by 4 bases and J by 3 bases, leaving 10 bases between them. Germline V gene data show CDR1 as LNHNV and CDR2 as YYDKDF (reference sequence). CDR3 length: 14 residues. CDR3 DNA: TGTGCCACCAGCAACAACAGGGACAATCAGCCCCAGCATTTT. Amino acid sequence: CATSNNRDNQPQHF.

The chain employs TRBV30 and TRBJ1-5, with no clear D. The germline CDR1 and CDR2 sequences are GTSNPN and SVGIG (reference sequence). Trimming cost V 5 bases and J 4 bases, with 21 bases left between them. This CDR3 has 16 residues. In DNA form, the CDR3 reads TGTGCCTGGGACCTTAGCCGGGCCCCAGGAAATCAGCCCCAGCATTTT. Translating it yields CAWDLSRAPGNQPQHF.

V and J are TRBV5-1 and TRBJ2-5, with TRBD2 identical over 8 bases. Germline V gene sequence: CDR1 SGHRS, CDR2 YFSETQ. V lost 0 bases and J lost 6; bases outside the gene matches: 7. CDR3 length: 15 amino acids. CDR3 protein: CASSLAFGGAKTQYF. CDR3 coding DNA: TGCGCCAGCAGCTTGGCCTTCGGGGGGGCAAAGACCCAGTACTTC.

J is TRBJ2-1 and V is TRBV7-9, with D possibly matching TRBD2 (7 bases). The V gene lost 8 bases and the J gene lost 6 bases, with 11 bases spanning the gap. This CDR3 contains 12 residues. Germline assignment: CDR1 SEHNR and CDR2 FQNEAQ (reference sequence). CDR3 loop: CASERGGNEQFF. The CDR3 DNA reads TGTGCCAGCGAGAGGGGGGGCAATGAGCAGTTCTTC.

The DNA for the CDR3 is TGTGCCTGGAGTCCGGTGGGGGGCCGGACAGATACGCAGTATTTT. Protein: CAWSPVGGRTDTQYF. The rearrangement uses TRBV30 and TRBJ2-3; D is possibly TRBD1 or TRBD2 (6 bases each). This CDR3 spans 15 amino acids. Trimming left V 2 bases short and J 3 bases short, with 15 bases between. Germline CDR1 is GTSNPN and CDR2 is SVGIG (reference sequence).

The chain employs TRBV4-3 and TRBJ2-2, with 10 bases identical to TRBD2. V lost 4 bases to trimming and J lost 6 bases; unmatched junction nucleotides: 14. In germline, CDR1 is LGHNA, CDR2 YSLEER. The CDR3 runs to 18 residues. The CDR3 DNA sequence: TGCGCCAGCAGCCGCATCTTAGCGGGAGGCTCCACGGCCGGGGAGCTGTTTTTT. Translation gives CASSRILAGGSTAGELFF.